Following are 27 T cell receptor beta chains from one sample sequenced in a study of cytomegalovirus exposure and HLA in healthy donors. 13 Jbeta primers and 60 Vbeta primers were used for the PCR. The method was immunoSEQ multiplex PCR; TCRdb's version includes in-frame clones alone and lacks a portion of them. The sample contains roughly 150,000 clones, approximately 80% of which appear only once. What was sequenced was PBMCs. Source of these receptors: a woman in her forties in good health and CMV-seropositive.

This clone has a handful of counts. The chain combines TRBV7-3 with TRBJ2-3; TRBD1 matches at 8 bases. The CDR3 is made up of 15 amino acids. J was trimmed by 6 bases and V by 4 bases; bases with no gene match: 9. Germline lookup yields CDR1 SGHTA and CDR2 FQGTGA. DNA for the CDR3: TGTGCCAGCAGCTCGACAGGGGCCCCGGGGGATACGCAGTATTTT. It is translated as CASSSTGAPGDTQYF. Full variable domain (outside the CDR3, taken from reference TRBV7-3 and TRBJ2-3): GAGVSQTPSNKVTEKGKYVELRCDPISGHTALYWYRQSLGQGPEFLIYFQGTGAADDSGLPNDRFFAVRPEGSVSTLKIQRTERGDSAVYLCASSSTGAPGDTQYFGPGTRLTVL.

In this sample, this clone turned up once. The V and J genes are TRBV5-1 and TRBJ2-7; D perhaps matches TRBD1 (6 bases). V lost 3 bases and J lost 3, with 13 bases in between. The CDR3 covers 14 residues. CDR1 is SGHRS and CDR2 is YFSETQ in the germline V gene. CDR3 protein: CASSSPQGSYEQYF. The DNA of the CDR3 is TGCGCCAGCAGCTCTCCCCAGGGGAGCTACGAGCAGTACTTC.

The chain has TRBV6-1 and TRBJ2-5, with a tentative D call TRBD2 (8 bases). The CDR3 sequence is 15 residues long. Germline V CDR1 and CDR2: MNHNS, SASEGT. The V end lost 0 bases, the J end lost 5 bases, and 13 bases lay between the germline ends. CDR3 region: CASSEAGGGRETQYF. DNA for the CDR3: TGTGCCAGCAGTGAAGCAGGGGGCGGGAGGGAGACCCAGTACTTC.

The chain recombines TRBV7-9 with TRBJ1-5, with D maybe TRBD1 (6 bases). CDR1 and CDR2 from the germline V gene are SEHNR and FQNEAQ (reference sequence). V was cut by 2 bases and J by 0 bases, with 11 bases left in between. The CDR3 totals 16 residues. The DNA of the CDR3 is TGTGCCAGCAGCTTATCTGGGGGCGTTAGCAATCAGCCCCAGCATTTT. It specifies CASSLSGGVSNQPQHF.

This chain joins TRBV28 and TRBJ2-7; D ambiguous. The CDR3 is 11 residues long. The germline CDR1 and CDR2 sequences are MDHEN and SYDVKM. Trimming shortened V by 5 bases and J by 3 bases, and 5 bases separated the two germline ends. The DNA for the CDR3 is TGTGCCAGCAGTCGACTCTACGAGCAGTACTTC. It is translated as CASSRLYEQYF.

The V gene is TRBV18, the J gene TRBJ2-1, with D possibly being TRBD2 (5 bases). In germline, CDR1 is KGHSH, CDR2 LQKENI. The CDR3 has 13 residues. Trimming shortened V by 4 bases and J by 7 bases, and 11 bases separated the two germline ends. CDR3 protein: CASSLGLVNEQFF. The CDR3 DNA sequence: TGTGCCAGCTCACTTGGACTGGTGAATGAGCAGTTCTTC.

V usage is TRBV7-8 and J usage is TRBJ1-3, with D perhaps matching TRBD1 (5 bases). CDR3 length: 13 residues. Germline CDR1 reads SGHVS; CDR2 reads FQNEAQ. The V end was cut by 5 bases, the J end by 4 bases, with 9 bases between. CDR3 nucleotides: TGTGCCAGCAGCGGGAGGGACGGAAACACCATATATTTT. Its translation is CASSGRDGNTIYF.

This chain uses TRBV9 with TRBJ2-1; 13 bases map to TRBD2. CDR3 length: 16 amino acids. From germline, CDR1 is SGDLS and CDR2 YYNGEE. J was trimmed by 6 bases and V by 2 bases; bases with no gene match: 5. The DNA for the CDR3 is TGTGCCAGCAGCGTTCCACTAGCGGGAGGGCCCAATGAGCAGTTCTTC. Translating it yields CASSVPLAGGPNEQFF. The full variable domain, completed using reference TRBV9 and TRBJ2-1, is DSGVTQTPKHLITATGQRVTLRCSPRSGDLSVYWYQQSLDQGLQFLIQYYNGEERAKGNILERFSAQQFPDLHSELNLSSLELGDSALYFCASSVPLAGGPNEQFFGPGTRLTVL.

The J gene is TRBJ1-5, the V gene TRBV19, with 12 bases aligning to TRBD1. Germline assignment: CDR1 LNHDA and CDR2 SQIVND (reference sequence). The trim removed 5 bases at V and 5 bases at J, leaving 7 bases unmatched. The CDR3 loop spans 16 amino acids. CDR3 sequence: CASSGGGTGGHQPQHF. The DNA of the CDR3 is TGTGCCAGTAGTGGGGGAGGGACAGGGGGCCATCAGCCCCAGCATTTT.

V gene TRBV27 combines with J gene TRBJ2-5; D unresolved. Trimming removed 3 bases from V and 11 bases from J, with 10 bases in between. Looked up from germline, CDR1 is MNHEY and CDR2 is SMNVEV (reference sequence). CDR3 size: 11 residues. CDR3 nucleotide sequence: TGTGCCAGCAGTTTTCGAGATGAGCAGTACTTC. This codes for CASSFRDEQYF.

The chain recombines TRBV18 with TRBJ2-7, with 7 nucleotides matching TRBD1. Germline V gene sequence: CDR1 KGHSH, CDR2 LQKENI. With 5 bases clipped from V and 3 bases from J, the junction kept 4 bases outside the gene matches. The CDR3 length is 13 residues. CDR3 bases: TGTGCCAGCTCATTCCAGGGGGACTACGAGCAGTACTTC. Its protein product is CASSFQGDYEQYF. Filled out from reference TRBV18 and TRBJ2-7, the complete variable domain reads NAGVMQNPRHLVRRRGQEARLRCSPMKGHSHVYWYRQLPEEGLKFMVYLQKENIIDESGMPKERFSAEFPKEGPSILRIQQVVRGDSAAYFCASSFQGDYEQYFGPGTRLTVT.

The rearrangement joins TRBV2 to TRBJ2-2; TRBD2 matches 8 bases. The CDR3 is made up of 15 amino acids. The germline gives CDR1 SNHLY, CDR2 FYNNEI. V was clipped by 6 bases and J by 4 bases; unmatched bases: 7. CDR3 in amino acids: CASSQSGRGTGELFF. For the CDR3, the DNA is TGTGCCAGCAGCCAAAGCGGGAGAGGCACCGGGGAGCTGTTTTTT.

The rearrangement joins TRBV7-6 to TRBJ1-2; TRBD1 matches 7 bases. The junction had 3 bases not matched to a gene; V was cut back by 0 bases and J by 5 bases. This CDR3 is 14 amino acids long. Germline V gene lookup returns CDR1 SGHVS and CDR2 FNYEAQ. Here the CDR3 DNA reads TGTGCCAGCAGCTTAGCCGACAGGGTATATGGCTACACCTTC. This codes for CASSLADRVYGYTF.

The V and J genes are TRBV7-6 and TRBJ1-5; D not certain. Germline V gene lookup returns CDR1 SGHVS and CDR2 FNYEAQ. This CDR3 region has 19 residues. Trimming stripped 5 bases from V and 2 bases from J, with 25 bases between. In DNA, the CDR3 is TGTGCCAGCAGCACCAAAAAGGGTTTGGGAGGTATGGGCAATCAGCCCCAGCATTTT. Protein sequence: CASSTKKGLGGMGNQPQHF.

The rearrangement uses TRBV18 and TRBJ1-2; 8 bases fit TRBD1. With 2 bases clipped from V and 8 bases from J, the junction kept 10 bases outside the gene matches. Germline values: CDR1 KGHSH, CDR2 LQKENI. The CDR3 totals 15 residues. The CDR3 coding sequence is TGTGCCAGCTCACCAGTCCAGGGGGCGGCAGGAGGCTACACCTTC. Amino acid sequence: CASSPVQGAAGGYTF.

The chain carries TRBV11-3 and TRBJ1-1; D unclear. With 1 base removed from V and 4 bases from J, the gap between germline ends came to 7 bases. There are 13 residues in the CDR3. Per germline, CDR1 SGHNT and CDR2 YENEEA. This CDR3 is CASSLGGPTEAFF. Written as DNA, the CDR3 is TGTGCCAGCAGCTTAGGTGGCCCCACTGAAGCTTTCTTT.

The V and J genes are TRBV6-1 and TRBJ1-5, with no clear D. The CDR3 covers 14 residues. Germline-derived CDR1 and CDR2 are MNHNS and SASEGT. V was trimmed by 3 bases and J by 2 bases, leaving 8 bases between them. The DNA of the CDR3 is TGTGCCAGCAGTGACCTCCGAGGCAATCAGCCCCAGCATTTT. Its translation is CASSDLRGNQPQHF.

This rearrangement joins TRBV9 to TRBJ1-2, with D hard to call. This CDR3 is built from 13 residues. The germline CDR1 and CDR2 sequences are SGDLS and YYNGEE. V shed 0 bases and J shed 2 bases, with 5 bases lying between them. The CDR3 nucleotides are TGTGCCAGCAGCGTAGACGCGAACTATGGCTACACCTTC. Amino acids: CASSVDANYGYTF.

J is TRBJ2-2 and V is TRBV5-4, with 8 bases aligning to TRBD2. Germline-derived CDR1 and CDR2 are SGHNT and YYREEE (reference sequence). CDR3 size: 15 residues. V dropped 1 base and J dropped 6; count of bases not matched to a gene: 5. CDR3 sequence (DNA): TGTGCCAGCAGCTTGCCCGGGAGGGCCGCCGGGGAGCTGTTTTTT. The encoded protein is CASSLPGRAAGELFF.

The chain employs TRBV5-1 and TRBJ2-5; 10 nucleotides agree with TRBD2. The CDR3 runs 13 residues. The V segment lost 4 bases and the J segment 4 bases; nucleotides outside the gene matches: 1. Germline assignment: CDR1 SGHRS and CDR2 YFSETQ. CDR3 loop: CASSRLAGETQYF. In DNA, the CDR3 is TGCGCCAGCAGCCGACTAGCGGGAGAGACCCAGTACTTC.

In DNA form, the CDR3 reads TGTGCCAGCAGGTGGGAGAGTGGCTACACCTTC. Residues: CASRWESGYTF. This chain links TRBV28 with TRBJ1-2; no definite D call. The V gene lost 6 bases and the J gene lost 7 bases, with 9 bases spanning the gap. The CDR3 is 11 residues long. CDR1 is MDHEN and CDR2 is SYDVKM in the germline V gene.

The V call is TRBV5-4, the J call TRBJ2-1; 10 positions agree with TRBD2. The ends lost 0 bases at V and 16 bases at J; junction bases unmatched: 7. The CDR3 runs 13 residues. CDR1 is SGHNT and CDR2 is YYREEE in the germline V gene (reference sequence). The CDR3 spells CASSLDPSGSHFF. CDR3 sequence (DNA): TGTGCCAGCAGCTTGGATCCTAGCGGGAGTCATTTCTTC.

The rearrangement links TRBV6-5 to TRBJ1-3; 7 bases match TRBD1. J gave up 2 bases and V 0 bases, and 4 bases lay outside the gene matches. Germline V lookup: CDR1 MNHEY, CDR2 SVGAGI. The CDR3 sequence is 16 residues long. CDR3 residues: CASSYSSGTAGNTIYF. The CDR3 coding sequence is TGTGCCAGCAGTTACTCTTCCGGGACAGCTGGAAACACCATATATTTT.

A few counts support this clone. The chain joins TRBV6-5 to TRBJ2-7, with 7 bases lining up with TRBD1. CDR3 length: 15 residues. The V gene's germline CDR1 is MNHEY and CDR2 SVGAGI. Losses at the gene ends were 10 bases for V and 3 bases for J; bases not matched to a gene: 15. The CDR3 nucleotides are TGTGCCACCCGACAGGGAGCCCTTCCGAACTACGAGCAGTACTTC. It is translated as CATRQGALPNYEQYF.

This rearrangement joins TRBV7-2 to TRBJ2-7, with 9 bases fitting TRBD1. This CDR3 is 13 amino acids long. V gave up 1 base and J gave up 9 bases; unmatched junction bases: 4. Germline V gene data show CDR1 as SGHTA and CDR2 as FQGNSA. The CDR3 loop is CASSLGTGVGQYF. The DNA of the CDR3 is TGTGCCAGCAGCTTAGGGACAGGGGTCGGGCAGTACTTC.

This chain uses TRBV7-3 with TRBJ2-3; weak D call: TRBD1 (6 bases). The ends were cut back, 5 bases at V and 6 bases at J, with 12 bases in the middle. CDR3 length: 13 residues. Germline V gene lookup returns CDR1 SGHTA and CDR2 FQGTGA. CDR3 in amino acids: CASSQGPEDTQYF. DNA of the CDR3: TGTGCCAGCAGCCAGGGGCCCGAGGATACGCAGTATTTT. Supplemented by reference TRBV7-3 and TRBJ2-3, the full variable domain reads GAGVSQTPSNKVTEKGKYVELRCDPISGHTALYWYRQSLGQGPEFLIYFQGTGAADDSGLPNDRFFAVRPEGSVSTLKIQRTERGDSAVYLCASSQGPEDTQYFGPGTRLTVL.

This chain connects TRBV19 to TRBJ2-7; 9 nucleotides agree with TRBD1. CDR3 size: 15 residues. CDR1 and CDR2 (germline): LNHDA, SQIVND (reference sequence). V dropped 2 bases and J dropped 3; count of bases not matched to a gene: 5. The CDR3: CASSIYTGGYYEQYF. Written as DNA, the CDR3 is TGTGCCAGTAGTATATATACAGGGGGCTACTACGAGCAGTACTTC.